These 10 T cell receptor beta chains came from one sample sequenced in a study of cytomegalovirus exposure and HLA in healthy donors (dated by TCRdb to about 2017). Library preparation used the immunoSEQ multiplex PCR assay. TCRdb's version of the immuneACCESS table is confined to in-frame rearrangements and falls short of the full clone set. An unresolved V gene accounts for under half of the shortfall where checked; the remainder is of unknown origin. This sample comprises about 180,000 clones, roughly 86% of them detected only once. The ten most abundant clones make up less than 3.5% of the sample. Sequencing was carried out using PBMCs. Receptors were obtained from a man between 18 and 35 years old in good health and CMV-seropositive.

Here the CDR3 DNA reads TGTGCCAGCTCCCGACAGTCACCCGAGGCTTTCTTT. Translation: CASSRQSPEAFF. The genes are TRBV18 and TRBJ1-1; D is possibly TRBD1 (5 bases). This CDR3 is 12 amino acids long. V lost 6 bases and J lost 11, with 16 bases in between. Germline V gives CDR1 KGHSH, CDR2 LQKENI.

The sample holds one count of this clone. The V gene is TRBV27, the J gene TRBJ2-7; D might be TRBD1 (5 bases). Germline CDR1 MNHEY, CDR2 SMNVEV (reference sequence). V was clipped by 2 bases and J by 1 base, with 6 bases between them. This CDR3 region has 13 residues. The DNA of the CDR3 is TGTGCCAGCAGTTTAGGGGCATCCTACGAGCAGTACTTC. Its protein product is CASSLGASYEQYF.

The J gene is TRBJ2-7, the V gene TRBV11-2; tentative D call: TRBD1 (5 bases). With 5 bases removed from V and 2 bases from J, the gap between germline ends came to 16 bases. CDR1 and CDR2 from the germline V gene are SGHAT and FQNNGV. The CDR3 is 15 residues long. The CDR3 reads CASSQPDKRPYEQYF. CDR3 bases: TGTGCCAGCAGCCAGCCGGACAAGAGACCCTACGAGCAGTACTTC.

The J gene is TRBJ1-4, the V gene TRBV18, with TRBD1 as a possible D gene (6 bases). CDR1 and CDR2 (germline): KGHSH, LQKENI. V lost 4 bases and J lost 12, with 24 bases in between. This CDR3 spans 16 amino acids. This CDR3 is CASSLSTGVGAVELFF. DNA for the CDR3: TGTGCCAGCTCACTTTCGACAGGAGTCGGTGCGGTGGAACTGTTTTTT.

The chain combines TRBV25-1 with TRBJ1-3, with 9 bases that match TRBD1. The V gene end was trimmed by 1 base and the J gene end by 4 bases; junction bases not matched to a gene: 2. The germline V gene has CDR1 MGHDK and CDR2 SYGVNS. The CDR3 length is 15 residues. CDR3 bases: TGTGCCAGCAGTGAATCCGGGACAGGGGGAAACACCATATATTTT. Translated, it gives CASSESGTGGNTIYF.

The CDR3 sequence: CASSPLNTGNTIYF. The CDR3 DNA sequence: TGTGCCAGCAGTCCCCTTAACACTGGAAACACCATATATTTT. The chain combines TRBV28 with TRBJ1-3; no clear D gene. CDR3 length: 14 residues. V lost 5 bases to trimming and J lost 2 bases, with 10 bases between them. Germline V gene data show CDR1 as MDHEN and CDR2 as SYDVKM. Based on the CDR3 plus reference TRBV28 and TRBJ1-3, the full variable domain is DVKVTQSSRYLVKRTGEKVFLECVQDMDHENMFWYRQDPGLGLRLIYFSYDVKMKEKGDIPEGYSVSREKKERFSLILESASTNQTSMYLCASSPLNTGNTIYFGEGSWLTVV.

In its sample, this clone was seen once. The chain is built from TRBV30 and TRBJ1-1, with 7 bases fitting TRBD1. CDR1 and CDR2 (germline): GTSNPN, SVGIG (reference sequence). This CDR3 is built from 12 residues. Losses at the gene ends were 7 bases for V and 3 bases for J; bases not matched to a gene: 5. In DNA, the CDR3 is TGTGCCTCCAAGGACAGGTACACTGAAGCTTTCTTT. This codes for CASKDRYTEAFF.

The chain recombines TRBV2 with TRBJ1-3, with a possible D match to TRBD1 (6 bases). The ends were cut back, 7 bases at V and 2 bases at J, with 15 bases in the middle. The germline gives CDR1 SNHLY, CDR2 FYNNEI. The CDR3 is made up of 15 amino acids. The CDR3 nucleotides read TGTGCCAGCAATGCGGCCAGGGGTGCTGGAAACACCATATATTTT. Residues: CASNAARGAGNTIYF.

In its sample, this clone was seen a few times. V and J are TRBV4-1 and TRBJ1-6; D not resolved. The germline CDR1 and CDR2 sequences are MGHRA and YSYEKL. Trimming removed 1 base from V and 9 bases from J, with 4 bases in between. The CDR3 contains 12 residues. The DNA for the CDR3 is TGCGCCAGCAGCCAAGGGAGTTCACCCCTCCACTTT. Translation gives CASSQGSSPLHF.

This chain links TRBV27 with TRBJ1-6; tentative D call: TRBD1 (5 bases). V was trimmed by 4 bases and J by 6 bases, leaving 10 bases between them. Germline loops: CDR1 MNHEY, CDR2 SMNVEV (reference sequence). The CDR3 is 14 amino acids. CDR3 DNA sequence: TGTGCCAGCAGTTCCCAGGGTGGTAATTCACCCCTCCACTTT. It specifies CASSSQGGNSPLHF.